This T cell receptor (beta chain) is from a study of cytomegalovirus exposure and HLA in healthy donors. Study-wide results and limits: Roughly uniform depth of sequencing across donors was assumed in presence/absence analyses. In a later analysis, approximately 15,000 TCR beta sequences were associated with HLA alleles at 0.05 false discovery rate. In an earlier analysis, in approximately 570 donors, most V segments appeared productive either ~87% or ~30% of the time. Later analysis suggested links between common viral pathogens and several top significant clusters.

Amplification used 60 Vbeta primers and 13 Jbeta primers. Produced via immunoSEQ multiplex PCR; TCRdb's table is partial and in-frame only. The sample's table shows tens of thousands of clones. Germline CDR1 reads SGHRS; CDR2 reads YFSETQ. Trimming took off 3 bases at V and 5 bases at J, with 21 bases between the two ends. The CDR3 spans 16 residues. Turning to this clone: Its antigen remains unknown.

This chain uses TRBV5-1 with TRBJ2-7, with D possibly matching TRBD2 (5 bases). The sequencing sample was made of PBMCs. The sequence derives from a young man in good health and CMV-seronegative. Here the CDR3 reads CASSSQPGSGLDEQYF. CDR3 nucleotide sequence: TGCGCCAGCAGCTCCCAACCGGGGAGCGGCCTCGACGAGCAGTACTTC.